The clone carrying this TCR beta chain occurred a few times. Its antigen is still unknown. Noted time point: cycle 4 day 1 (C4D1), after 5 to 7 weeks of nivolumab. Every patient was affected by relapse after autologous stem cell transplantation, while exposure to brentuximab vedotin was not uniform. Patients showed best responses of complete response, partial response or progressive disease. These data are taken from a study of PD-1 blockade in classical Hodgkin lymphoma. Germline CDR1 is SGHRS and CDR2 is YFSETQ. Trimming shortened V by 0 bases and J by 8 bases, and 8 bases separated the two germline ends. The CDR3 consists of 13 residues. The repertoire was sequenced with immunoSEQ multiplex PCR; TCRdb's copy has only in-frame clones and lacks some. The sample has tens of thousands of clones; approximately 67% are singletons. Study outcomes and limitations: What drove the repertoire differences, possibly disease activity or prior therapy, has not been defined. A significant rise in TCR diversity was seen by C4D1 for CD4+ cells but not for CD8+ cells. Patients starting nivolumab under 1 year after ASCT were excluded.

The sequence was obtained from a human donor with classical Hodgkin lymphoma. This sample comprised peripheral blood mononuclear cells (PBMCs), obtained before the fourth cycle of nivolumab. The gene calls are TRBV5-1 and TRBJ1-4; D not certain. The CDR3 DNA follows: TGCGCCAGCAGCTTGGATTCGCCAGAAAAACTGTTTTTT. It encodes CASSLDSPEKLFF.